This TCR beta chain was sequenced during a study of CD8+CD57+ T cells in acquired aplastic anemia. As for the study in general: An average of roughly 3 ug of DNA was obtained from sorted CD4+ and CD8+ cells. Notes on the study in general: With respect to CD8+ Simpson's diversity, patients and controls did not differ significantly. Sharing between patients and controls was observed for roughly 30 CD8+ CDR3 sequences.

The germline CDR1 and CDR2 sequences are SGHTA and FQGNSA. The CDR3 is 11 residues long. With 4 bases removed from V and 11 bases from J, the gap between germline ends came to 11 bases. Template material for TCR beta VDJ and CDR3 profiling consisted of genomic DNA. TCRdb fed the reads into MiXCR, producing one record per CDR3 protein. Of fewer than 80,000 distinct CDR3 sequences in the sample, roughly 72% are singletons; the top ten hold about 82%. Whoever was chosen for sequencing had shown CD8+CD57+ cell expansion by flow cytometry. This clonotype was seen only once. Its antigen remains unknown. This TCR derives from a human donor with aplastic anemia. Sequencing input: sorted CD4+, CD8+, or CD8+CD57+ T cells (not recorded which) from PBMCs. The rearrangement joins TRBV7-2 to TRBJ2-5, with TRBD1 as a possible D gene (5 bases). The CDR3 sequence: CASSSTENQYF. The DNA for the CDR3 is TGTGCCAGCAGCTCGACAGAGAATCAGTACTTC.